Described below is a single T cell receptor (beta chain) sequence and its context. The sample is drawn from a study of T cells in tuberculosis. The overall study: T cells were selected with CD1B tetramers loaded with glucose monomycolate.

V lost 3 bases and J lost 6, with 40 bases in between. The length of the CDR3 is 23 residues. The sample's time point: new active TB diagnosis, blood taken before or within 7 days of starting treatment. Confirmation came from sputum smear and/or culture positivity for M. tuberculosis. The assay was immunoSEQ multiplex PCR, and TCRdb's table has in-frame clones only and misses some. The sample lists tens of thousands of clones, around 82% occurring once. The chain links TRBV23-1 to TRBJ2-3; either TRBD1 or TRBD2 may supply D (10 bases each). TRBV23-1 is an ORF, and what it does is uncertain. Sequencing used PBMCs, obtained at tuberculosis diagnosis. This receptor was obtained from an adult with tuberculosis. The CDR3 bases are TGCGCCAGCAGTCATCCCGGACAGGGGGGAGCGGGAGGGCCCGACACCGTCGGGGATACGCAGTATTTT. It translates to CASSHPGQGGAGGPDTVGDTQYF.